Listed here are 9 T cell receptor beta chains from one sample, sequenced in a study of blood T cell repertoires in COVID-19. Only in-frame clones appear in the TCRdb table, and some are missing; sequencing was by immunoSEQ multiplex PCR. The sample carries approximately 150,000 clones, 84% recorded once. Sequencing used PBMCs or T cells enriched from blood (not recorded which). The receptors come from a woman between 50 and 59 years old who had recovered from COVID-19.

The CDR3 DNA follows: TGTGCCAGCAGCTTGGATTCGGGCAGGGTGGACGAGACCCAGTACTTC. This gives the protein CASSLDSGRVDETQYF. The gene calls are TRBV5-4 and TRBJ2-5, with D possibly being TRBD1 (5 bases). CDR1 and CDR2 from the germline V gene are SGHNT and YYREEE (reference sequence). The CDR3 sequence is 16 residues long. With 0 bases removed from V and 5 bases from J, the gap between germline ends came to 17 bases.

The chain carries TRBV29-1 and TRBJ1-5, with TRBD1 matching 7 bases. CDR1 and CDR2 (germline): SQVTM, ANQGSEA. The CDR3 sequence is 13 residues long. Unmatched junction bases numbered 5, after V lost 6 bases and J lost 3 bases. CDR3 in amino acids: CSVSGTDNQPQHF. The CDR3 DNA is TGCAGCGTCTCAGGGACAGACAATCAGCCCCAGCATTTT.

This clone has more than one count but fewer than ten. The gene calls are TRBV5-4 and TRBJ2-2; possibly TRBD1 for D (6 bases). This CDR3 has 15 residues. Trimming pared 0 bases from V and 4 bases from J, leaving 10 bases between. In germline, CDR1 is SGHNT, CDR2 YYREEE (reference sequence). The CDR3 loop is CASSLVQGITGELFF. The CDR3 coding sequence is TGTGCCAGCAGCTTGGTTCAGGGGATCACCGGGGAGCTGTTTTTT.

The J gene is TRBJ1-2, the V gene TRBV7-2; D is ambiguous. V was pared by 1 base and J by 4 bases, with 10 bases between. The germline gives CDR1 SGHTA, CDR2 FQGNSA. The CDR3 length is 14 residues. Written as DNA, the CDR3 is TGTGCCAGCAGCTTAGATGCAGGAAGCTATGGCTACACCTTC. This encodes CASSLDAGSYGYTF.

The J gene is TRBJ1-3, the V gene TRBV5-1; D is ambiguous. With 1 base removed from V and 0 bases from J, the gap between germline ends came to 11 bases. The germline gives CDR1 SGHRS, CDR2 YFSETQ. CDR3 length: 16 amino acids. The CDR3 region is CASSLFAGDSGNTIYF. The CDR3 nucleotides are TGCGCCAGCAGCTTGTTTGCCGGAGACTCTGGAAACACCATATATTTT.

V and J are TRBV29-1 and TRBJ1-1; no clear D. Between the trimmed V and J ends, which lost 6 bases and 4 bases, there was a span of 6 bases. The CDR3 extends over 10 amino acids. Germline V lookup: CDR1 SQVTM, CDR2 ANQGSEA. The CDR3 sequence: CSVAVTEAFF. CDR3 in DNA: TGCAGCGTGGCCGTCACTGAAGCTTTCTTT.

The chain has TRBV4-3 and TRBJ1-6; D gene unclear. Germline V gene lookup returns CDR1 LGHNA and CDR2 YSLEER. Trimming took off 0 bases at V and 0 bases at J, with 3 bases between the two ends. The CDR3 loop spans 15 amino acids. The CDR3 DNA is TGCGCCAGCAGCCAAGATCTCTCCTATAATTCACCCCTCCACTTT. Translating gives CASSQDLSYNSPLHF.

CDR3 sequence (DNA): TGTGCCAGCAGTAAAACCGGGACTAGCGGCTACGAGCAGTACTTC. This sequence encodes CASSKTGTSGYEQYF. The rearrangement links TRBV27 to TRBJ2-7, with 11 bases aligning to TRBD2. CDR3 length equals 15 residues. Germline V gene data show CDR1 as MNHEY and CDR2 as SMNVEV (reference sequence). Trimming at V came to 5 bases and at J to 3 bases, leaving 6 bases not matched to a gene.

V is TRBV18 and J is TRBJ1-1; maybe TRBD1 (6 bases). Trimming removed 2 bases at V and 7 bases at J, with 8 bases between. The CDR3 has 12 amino acids. From germline, CDR1 is KGHSH and CDR2 LQKENI. CDR3 in amino acids: CASSPTDSEAFF. CDR3 nucleotide sequence: TGTGCCAGCTCACCAACGGACAGTGAAGCTTTCTTT.